This TCR beta chain is from a study of CD4+ T cells in melanoma. Points from the study as a whole: In melanoma, neoantigen-specific CD4+ T cells reportedly differed in differentiation state. A reported correlation linked neoantigen-specific CD4+ T cells to CD8+, macrophage and B cell function.

For this clone: Its antigen is unidentified.

There are 15 residues in the CDR3. Trimming took 5 bases from V and 6 from J; bases not matched to a gene: 12. Germline V gene sequence: CDR1 SGHAT, CDR2 FQNNGV. Using immunoSEQ multiplex PCR, the repertoire was profiled, and TCRdb retains in-frame clones only, with some absent. Seen here are around 13,000 clones, roughly two thirds observed once, and the top ten hold roughly 11%. Sequenced material: cells from a culture (not recorded whether cultured in vitro). The chain combines TRBV11-2 with TRBJ2-7; TRBD1 aligns across 8 bases. This TCR came from a human donor with melanoma. The CDR3: CASSRPGGAPAEQYF. The CDR3 DNA follows: TGTGCCAGCAGCCGACCAGGGGGCGCACCGGCCGAGCAGTACTTC.